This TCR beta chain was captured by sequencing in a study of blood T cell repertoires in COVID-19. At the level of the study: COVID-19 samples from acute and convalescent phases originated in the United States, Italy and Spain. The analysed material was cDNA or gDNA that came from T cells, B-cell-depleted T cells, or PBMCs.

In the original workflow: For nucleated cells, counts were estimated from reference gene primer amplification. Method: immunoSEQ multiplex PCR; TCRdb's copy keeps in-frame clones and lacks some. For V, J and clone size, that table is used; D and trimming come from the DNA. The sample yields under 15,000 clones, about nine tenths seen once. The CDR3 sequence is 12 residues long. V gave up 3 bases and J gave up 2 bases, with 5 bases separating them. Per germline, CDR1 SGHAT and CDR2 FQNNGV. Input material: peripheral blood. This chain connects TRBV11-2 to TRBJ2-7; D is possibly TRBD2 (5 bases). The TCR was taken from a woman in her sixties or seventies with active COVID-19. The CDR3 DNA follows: TGTGCCAGCAGCTTGAGGGCCTACGAGCAGTACTTC. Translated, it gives CASSLRAYEQYF.